These 29 T cell receptor beta chains were sequenced from one sample in a study of beta chain features in type 1 diabetes. General study findings and limits: The study found moderately but significantly shorter TCRB CDR3s in all four CD4+ subsets of Type 1 diabetes patients.

Their antigens are not known. The study reverse transcribed the entire isolated RNA, so it sequenced expressed TCRB transcripts. Assay used: immunoSEQ multiplex PCR; TCRdb lists only in-frame clones, some missing. The sample gives 300,000 to 450,000 clones, 10% to 15% of which show up once; over 0.008% is in the top ten. Sequenced material: naive CD4+ T cells from blood. The source is a woman aged 18-29 years with type 1 diabetes.

This clone was seen more than once but under ten times. The CDR3 nucleotides read TGTGCCAGCAGCTTGGGGCCGGGGAACACCGGGGAGCTGTTTTTT. Translation gives CASSLGPGNTGELFF. V is TRBV7-9 and J is TRBJ2-2; the D gene is possibly TRBD1 (5 bases). Germline V gene lookup returns CDR1 SEHNR and CDR2 FQNEAQ (reference sequence). Trimming took off 3 bases at V and 1 base at J, with 9 bases between the two ends. The CDR3 spans 15 residues.

This clone was seen more than once but under ten times. The chain carries TRBV7-8 and TRBJ2-1; a weak D match, TRBD2 (6 bases). The CDR3 consists of 12 residues. The V end was cut by 7 bases, the J end by 7 bases, with 11 bases between. Per the germline V gene, CDR1 is SGHVS and CDR2 is FQNEAQ. CDR3 coding DNA: TGTGCCAGCACCCTGGAGGGGAATGAGCAGTTCTTC. Its translation: CASTLEGNEQFF.

This clone was detected a few times. The rearrangement links TRBV4-3 to TRBJ2-3; 8 nucleotides match TRBD2. The CDR3 consists of 17 residues. Trimming cost V 1 base and J 5 bases; bases outside gene matches: 11. The V gene's germline CDR1 is LGHNA and CDR2 YSLEER. The CDR3 DNA reads as TGCGCCAGCAGCCAAGTTACGGGGGGGCTCCAGGGAGATACGCAGTATTTT. This codes for CASSQVTGGLQGDTQYF.

This clone was picked up a small number of times. The chain joins TRBV7-9 to TRBJ2-7, with 7 bases that match TRBD1. CDR1 is SEHNR and CDR2 is FQNEAQ in the germline V gene (reference sequence). V was clipped by 8 bases and J by 5 bases; unmatched bases: 6. CDR3 length equals 12 residues. CDR3: CASARQGDEQYF. The CDR3 region has the DNA TGTGCCAGCGCGAGACAGGGAGACGAGCAGTACTTC.

V and J are TRBV5-1 and TRBJ1-1; 9 bases match TRBD1. J was trimmed by 1 base and V by 6 bases; bases with no gene match: 7. The CDR3 contains 15 residues. Germline lookup yields CDR1 SGHRS and CDR2 YFSETQ. CDR3 in DNA: TGCGCCAGCACGGAGGGGACAGGGCGGAACACTGAAGCTTTCTTT. Translation gives CASTEGTGRNTEAFF.

The chain joins TRBV2 to TRBJ2-7, with a possible D match to TRBD1 (6 bases). CDR3 length: 14 residues. Trimming shortened V by 4 bases and J by 2 bases, and 12 bases separated the two germline ends. Germline assignment: CDR1 SNHLY and CDR2 FYNNEI. CDR3 nucleotides: TGTGCCAGCAGTGTGGAGGCAGGGGCCTACGAGCAGTACTTC. Its protein is CASSVEAGAYEQYF. Based on the CDR3 plus reference TRBV2 and TRBJ2-7, the full variable domain is EPEVTQTPSHQVTQMGQEVILRCVPISNHLYFYWYRQILGQKVEFLVSFYNNEISEKSEIFDDQFSVERPDGSNFTLKIRSTKLEDSAMYFCASSVEAGAYEQYFGPGTRLTVT.

This clone has only a few counts. This rearrangement joins TRBV7-2 to TRBJ1-1; D gene unclear. This CDR3 is built from 14 residues. Between the trimmed V and J ends, which lost 2 bases and 2 bases, there was a span of 9 bases. CDR1 is SGHTA, CDR2 FQGNSA, per germline. The CDR3 is CASSLSAANTEAFF. Here the CDR3 DNA reads TGTGCCAGCAGCTTAAGCGCAGCTAACACTGAAGCTTTCTTT.

This clone was picked up a small number of times. The chain recombines TRBV7-3 with TRBJ2-1; 10 bases map to TRBD2. The CDR3 contains 15 residues. J gave up 9 bases and V 5 bases, and 10 bases lay outside the gene matches. Germline V gene lookup returns CDR1 SGHTA and CDR2 FQGTGA. The CDR3 is CASSPNLAGDGEQFF. CDR3 bases: TGTGCCAGCAGCCCAAACCTAGCGGGAGACGGTGAGCAGTTCTTC.

The chain links TRBV18 to TRBJ2-7, with TRBD2 as a possible D gene (6 bases). This CDR3 contains 14 residues. Per the germline V gene, CDR1 is KGHSH and CDR2 is LQKENI. V was cut by 4 bases and J by 6 bases, with 16 bases left in between. The DNA for the CDR3 is TGTGCCAGCTCACTCCCCCAGGCGGGGATCGAGCAGTACTTC. Its protein product is CASSLPQAGIEQYF.

The chain uses TRBV19 and TRBJ2-5, with D unclear. V was cut by 5 bases and J by 2 bases, with 9 bases left in between. Germline V gives CDR1 LNHDA, CDR2 SQIVND (reference sequence). The CDR3 spans 13 residues. CDR3 bases: TGTGCCAGTAGTCTTATCCAGCAAGAGACCCAGTACTTC. As protein: CASSLIQQETQYF.

V gene TRBV27 combines with J gene TRBJ2-7; the D gene is possibly TRBD2 (6 bases). Per the germline V gene, CDR1 is MNHEY and CDR2 is SMNVEV (reference sequence). The CDR3 has 14 amino acids. V lost 5 bases and J lost 2, with 13 bases in between. The CDR3 loop reads CASSRYPGAYEQYF. Written as DNA, the CDR3 is TGTGCCAGCAGTCGATACCCGGGGGCCTACGAGCAGTACTTC.

This clone was picked up a small number of times. V and J are TRBV28 and TRBJ1-5; TRBD1 matches at 7 bases. Germline V gene data show CDR1 as MDHEN and CDR2 as SYDVKM. The CDR3 length is 15 residues. The J segment lost 2 bases and the V segment lost 3 bases, leaving 4 bases of the junction unmatched. CDR3 loop: CASSFQGEGNQPQHF. The CDR3 nucleotides are TGTGCCAGCAGTTTCCAGGGGGAAGGCAATCAGCCCCAGCATTTT.

V usage is TRBV10-3 and J usage is TRBJ1-5; D is unresolved. The CDR3 runs 13 residues. In germline, CDR1 is ENHRY, CDR2 SYGVKD. Trimming took off 3 bases at V and 7 bases at J, with 10 bases between the two ends. As DNA, the CDR3 is TGTGCCATCAGTGAATGGGAGAGGCAGCCCCAGCATTTT. Its protein is CAISEWERQPQHF.

This clone has only a few counts. V usage is TRBV4-2 and J usage is TRBJ2-7, with TRBD2 matching 7 bases. Per the germline V gene, CDR1 is LGHNA and CDR2 is YNFKEQ. The CDR3 is made up of 14 amino acids. Trimming at V came to 1 base and at J to 2 bases, leaving 2 bases not matched to a gene. CDR3 DNA: TGTGCCAGCAGCCAAGGGGGAGGGACCTACGAGCAGTACTTC. Translating gives CASSQGGGTYEQYF.

This clone was observed a handful of times. The chain recombines TRBV28 with TRBJ2-5, with TRBD2 as a possible D gene (5 bases). The V gene's germline CDR1 is MDHEN and CDR2 SYDVKM. V dropped 2 bases and J dropped 2 bases, with 12 bases sitting between them. The CDR3 length is 15 residues. CDR3 residues: CASSLRGSGQETQYF. As DNA, the CDR3 is TGTGCCAGCAGTTTACGGGGTTCGGGACAAGAGACCCAGTACTTC. Filled out from reference TRBV28 and TRBJ2-5, the complete variable domain reads DVKVTQSSRYLVKRTGEKVFLECVQDMDHENMFWYRQDPGLGLRLIYFSYDVKMKEKGDIPEGYSVSREKKERFSLILESASTNQTSMYLCASSLRGSGQETQYFGPGTRLLVL.

This clone appeared a few times. The chain is built from TRBV19 and TRBJ1-1, with 9 bases lining up with TRBD1. V gave up 9 bases and J gave up 1 base; unmatched junction bases: 6. The V gene's germline CDR1 is LNHDA and CDR2 SQIVND (reference sequence). This CDR3 region has 14 residues. Here the CDR3 DNA reads TGTGCCAGCCCAGGGACAGGGAAGAACACTGAAGCTTTCTTT. It translates to CASPGTGKNTEAFF. Filled out from reference TRBV19 and TRBJ1-1, the complete variable domain reads DGGITQSPKYLFRKEGQNVTLSCEQNLNHDAMYWYRQDPGQGLRLIYYSQIVNDFQKGDIAEGYSVSREKKESFPLTVTSAQKNPTAFYLCASPGTGKNTEAFFGQGTRLTVV.

The V call is TRBV11-3, the J call TRBJ2-1, with D possibly being TRBD2 (6 bases). Deletions cut 3 bases from V and 13 bases from J, with 19 bases between. This CDR3 comprises 14 residues. The germline gives CDR1 SGHNT, CDR2 YENEEA. The CDR3 DNA sequence: TGTGCCAGCAGCTTGGTGGCGACTAGTTTTTTTCAGTTCTTC. Translated: CASSLVATSFFQFF.

The gene calls are TRBV2 and TRBJ1-1, with D perhaps TRBD1 (5 bases). The CDR3 has 14 amino acids. V dropped 4 bases and J dropped 1 base, with 10 bases sitting between them. Germline V gene data show CDR1 as SNHLY and CDR2 as FYNNEI. CDR3: CASSAQVENTEAFF. The CDR3 region has the DNA TGTGCCAGCAGTGCACAGGTGGAGAACACTGAAGCTTTCTTT.

J is TRBJ1-4 and V is TRBV19, with 7 bases matching TRBD1. The V segment lost 5 bases and the J segment 7 bases; nucleotides outside the gene matches: 4. Germline values: CDR1 LNHDA, CDR2 SQIVND (reference sequence). This CDR3 is 13 amino acids long. The DNA of the CDR3 is TGTGCCAGTAGTGTCTCAGGGGGTGAAAAACTGTTTTTT. Translated, it gives CASSVSGGEKLFF.

The chain uses TRBV5-1 and TRBJ2-5, with TRBD2 matching over 7 bases. After removal of 0 bases from V and 2 bases from J, the junction contained 19 bases not matched to a gene. The CDR3 runs 20 residues. CDR1 is SGHRS and CDR2 is YFSETQ in the germline V gene. The chain's CDR3 is CASSLGLIGLAARRQETQYF. DNA for the CDR3: TGCGCCAGCAGCTTGGGATTAATAGGGCTAGCGGCCCGAAGACAAGAGACCCAGTACTTC.

The rearrangement uses TRBV7-6 and TRBJ2-7, with TRBD2 matching 10 bases. The junction had 5 bases not matched to a gene; V was cut back by 1 base and J by 2 bases. Germline loops: CDR1 SGHVS, CDR2 FNYEAQ. This CDR3 comprises 16 residues. DNA for the CDR3: TGTGCCAGCAGCTTAGGAACGCTAGCGGGAGCCTACGAGCAGTACTTC. Translated, it gives CASSLGTLAGAYEQYF.

This clone has more than one count but fewer than ten. J is TRBJ2-7 and V is TRBV19; 7 bases agree with TRBD2. The CDR3 spans 13 residues. With 4 bases clipped from V and 0 bases from J, the junction kept 0 bases outside the gene matches. Germline CDR1 LNHDA, CDR2 SQIVND (reference sequence). The CDR3 coding sequence is TGTGCCAGTAGTAGCGGGGGCTCCTACGAGCAGTACTTC. Its translation: CASSSGGSYEQYF.

The chain has TRBV28 and TRBJ1-5, with D unclear. CDR1 and CDR2 (germline): MDHEN, SYDVKM. Trimming removed 5 bases at V and 3 bases at J, with 5 bases between. This CDR3 is 12 amino acids long. The CDR3 protein is CASSQYNQPQHF. The CDR3 nucleotides read TGTGCCAGCAGTCAGTACAATCAGCCCCAGCATTTT.

This clone was counted between two and nine times. V gene TRBV7-2 combines with J gene TRBJ2-3; 8 nucleotides match TRBD2. From germline, CDR1 is SGHTA and CDR2 FQGNSA. The CDR3 sequence is 15 residues long. V lost 2 bases and J lost 5; bases outside the gene matches: 6. The CDR3 DNA sequence: TGTGCCAGCAGCTTATCGAGCGGGGGTGGAGATACGCAGTATTTT. Encoded protein: CASSLSSGGGDTQYF.

This chain joins TRBV9 and TRBJ1-1; a possible D gene is TRBD1 (5 bases). CDR3 length: 16 amino acids. V was pared by 1 base and J by 0 bases, with 13 bases between. Germline CDR1 SGDLS, CDR2 YYNGEE. The CDR3, as DNA: TGTGCCAGCAGCGTAACCGGGGGAAGGCTGAACACTGAAGCTTTCTTT. Protein sequence: CASSVTGGRLNTEAFF.

The table lists this clone with a few counts. Within the sample, other DNA sequences also encode this same CDR3. This chain uses TRBV28 with TRBJ1-2; D not resolved. The CDR3 extends over 13 amino acids. Germline assignment: CDR1 MDHEN and CDR2 SYDVKM. V dropped 2 bases and J dropped 2 bases, with 6 bases sitting between them. CDR3 amino acids: CASSLGQNYGYTF. Here the CDR3 DNA reads TGTGCCAGCAGTTTAGGGCAGAACTATGGCTACACCTTC.

This clone has more than one count but fewer than ten. The rearrangement uses TRBV9 and TRBJ1-1; weak D call: TRBD1 (5 bases). Germline lookup yields CDR1 SGDLS and CDR2 YYNGEE. Between the trimmed V and J ends, which lost 0 bases and 3 bases, there was a span of 15 bases. This CDR3 is built from 16 residues. CDR3 in amino acids: CASSVGIQGGDTEAFF. CDR3 sequence (DNA): TGTGCCAGCAGCGTAGGTATTCAGGGAGGGGACACTGAAGCTTTCTTT. Supplemented by reference TRBV9 and TRBJ1-1, the full variable domain reads DSGVTQTPKHLITATGQRVTLRCSPRSGDLSVYWYQQSLDQGLQFLIQYYNGEERAKGNILERFSAQQFPDLHSELNLSSLELGDSALYFCASSVGIQGGDTEAFFGQGTRLTVV.

This clone was detected a few times. The V and J genes are TRBV19 and TRBJ2-4; a weak D match, TRBD1 (6 bases). Germline CDR1 is LNHDA and CDR2 is SQIVND (reference sequence). This CDR3 comprises 16 residues. V lost 4 bases and J 0 bases, leaving 13 bases between the germline ends. CDR3 sequence (DNA): TGTGCCAGTAGTACACAGGGCTTACTAGCCAAAAACATTCAGTACTTC. Translation gives CASSTQGLLAKNIQYF.

This clone was counted a few times. The chain joins TRBV7-2 to TRBJ2-7; TRBD2 agrees at 15 bases. J gave up 3 bases and V 0 bases, and 6 bases lay outside the gene matches. From germline, CDR1 is SGHTA and CDR2 FQGNSA. CDR3 length: 18 residues. Here the CDR3 DNA reads TGTGCCAGCAGCTTAGCGACGGGACTAGCGGGAGGTTTCTACGAGCAGTACTTC. Translating gives CASSLATGLAGGFYEQYF.